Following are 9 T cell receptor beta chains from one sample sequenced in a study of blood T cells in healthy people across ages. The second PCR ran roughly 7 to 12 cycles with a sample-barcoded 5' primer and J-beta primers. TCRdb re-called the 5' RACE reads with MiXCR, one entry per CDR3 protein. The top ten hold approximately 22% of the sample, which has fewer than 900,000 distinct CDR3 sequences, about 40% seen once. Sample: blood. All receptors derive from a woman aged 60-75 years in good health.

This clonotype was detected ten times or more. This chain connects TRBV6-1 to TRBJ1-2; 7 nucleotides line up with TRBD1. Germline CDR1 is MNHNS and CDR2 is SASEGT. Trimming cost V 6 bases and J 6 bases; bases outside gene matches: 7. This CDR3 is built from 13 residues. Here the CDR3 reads CASSVDRANGYTF. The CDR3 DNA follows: TGTGCCAGCAGCGTCGACAGGGCGAATGGCTACACCTTC.

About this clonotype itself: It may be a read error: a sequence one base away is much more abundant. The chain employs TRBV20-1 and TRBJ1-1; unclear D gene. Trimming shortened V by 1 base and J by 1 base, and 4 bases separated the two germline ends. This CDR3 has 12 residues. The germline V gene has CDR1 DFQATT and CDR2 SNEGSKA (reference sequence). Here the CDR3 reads CSARAGNTEAFF. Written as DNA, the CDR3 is TGCAGTGCTAGAGCAGGGAACACTGAAGCTTTCTTT.

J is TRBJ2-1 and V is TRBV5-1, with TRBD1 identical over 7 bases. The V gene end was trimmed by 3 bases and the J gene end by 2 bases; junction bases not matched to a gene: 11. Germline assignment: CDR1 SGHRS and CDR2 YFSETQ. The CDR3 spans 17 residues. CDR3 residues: CASSSGQAQGPYNEQFF. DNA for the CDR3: TGCGCCAGCAGCTCCGGACAGGCCCAGGGACCCTACAATGAGCAGTTCTTC. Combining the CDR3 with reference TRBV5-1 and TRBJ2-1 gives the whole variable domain KAGVTQTPRYLIKTRGQQVTLSCSPISGHRSVSWYQQTPGQGLQFLFEYFSETQRNKGNFPGRFSGRQFSNSRSEMNVSTLELGDSALYLCASSSGQAQGPYNEQFFGPGTRLTVL.

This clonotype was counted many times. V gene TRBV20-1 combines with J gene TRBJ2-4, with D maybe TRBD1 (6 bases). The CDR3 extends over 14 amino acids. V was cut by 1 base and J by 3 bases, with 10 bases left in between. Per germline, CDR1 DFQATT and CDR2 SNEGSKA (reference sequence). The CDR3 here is CSARVQGSKNIQYF. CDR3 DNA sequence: TGCAGTGCTAGAGTTCAGGGGAGCAAAAACATTCAGTACTTC.

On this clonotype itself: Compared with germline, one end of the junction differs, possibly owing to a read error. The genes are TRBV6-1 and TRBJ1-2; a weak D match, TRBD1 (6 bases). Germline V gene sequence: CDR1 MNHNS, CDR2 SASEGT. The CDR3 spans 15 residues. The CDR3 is CAGSEAGQGNYGYTF. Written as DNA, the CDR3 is TGTGCCGGCAGTGAAGCAGGTCAGGGGAACTATGGCTACACCTTC.

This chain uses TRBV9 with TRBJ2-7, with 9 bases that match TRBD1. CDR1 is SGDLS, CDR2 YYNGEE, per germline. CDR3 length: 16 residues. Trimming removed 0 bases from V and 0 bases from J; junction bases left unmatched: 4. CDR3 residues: CASSVGATGGSYEQYF. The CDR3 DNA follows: TGTGCCAGCAGCGTAGGTGCGACAGGGGGCTCCTACGAGCAGTACTTC.

CDR3 protein: CASSQPTSGRGGELFF. The CDR3 nucleotides read TGTGCCAGCAGCCAACCGACTAGCGGGAGGGGCGGGGAGCTGTTTTTT. The chain links TRBV13 to TRBJ2-2; 14 nucleotides agree with TRBD2. Germline assignment: CDR1 PRHDT and CDR2 FYEKMQ (reference sequence). J lost 7 bases, V lost 5 bases, and 6 bases had no gene match. CDR3 size: 16 residues.

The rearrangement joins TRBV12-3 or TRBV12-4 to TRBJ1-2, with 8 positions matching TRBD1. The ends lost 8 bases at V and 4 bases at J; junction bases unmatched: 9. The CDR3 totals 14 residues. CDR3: CASLGQASTYGYTF. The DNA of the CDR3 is TGTGCCAGCCTGGGACAGGCCTCAACCTATGGCTACACCTTC.

CDR3: CASSPALTGAAETQYF. Written as DNA, the CDR3 is TGCGCCAGCAGCCCGGCTCTGACGGGAGCTGCAGAGACCCAGTACTTC. V is TRBV5-1 and J is TRBJ2-5, with TRBD2 as a possible D gene (6 bases). Germline V lookup: CDR1 SGHRS, CDR2 YFSETQ. The V gene lost 4 bases and the J gene lost 4 bases, with 20 bases spanning the gap. This CDR3 spans 16 amino acids. Complete variable domain (other parts from reference TRBV5-1 and TRBJ2-5): KAGVTQTPRYLIKTRGQQVTLSCSPISGHRSVSWYQQTPGQGLQFLFEYFSETQRNKGNFPGRFSGRQFSNSRSEMNVSTLELGDSALYLCASSPALTGAAETQYFGPGTRLLVL.